This paragraph reports one T cell receptor beta chain. This CDR3 is built from 16 residues. The V and J ends lost 2 bases and 4 bases, in that order; junction bases with no gene match: 8. The germline gives CDR1 MNHEY, CDR2 SVGAGI. This record comes from a study of cytomegalovirus exposure and HLA in healthy donors. The table came from immunoSEQ multiplex PCR; TCRdb's copy has only in-frame clones and leaves some out. The sample lists some 140,000 clones, approximately 86% occurring once. The sample consisted of PBMCs. This clonotype originated in a man aged 18 to 35 in good health and CMV-seropositive. The V and J genes are TRBV6-5 and TRBJ2-3; 8 bases map to TRBD2. The DNA for the CDR3 is TGTGCCAGCAGTTACCCCGGCAGCGGGAGAGCAGATACGCAGTATTTT. This gives the protein CASSYPGSGRADTQYF.